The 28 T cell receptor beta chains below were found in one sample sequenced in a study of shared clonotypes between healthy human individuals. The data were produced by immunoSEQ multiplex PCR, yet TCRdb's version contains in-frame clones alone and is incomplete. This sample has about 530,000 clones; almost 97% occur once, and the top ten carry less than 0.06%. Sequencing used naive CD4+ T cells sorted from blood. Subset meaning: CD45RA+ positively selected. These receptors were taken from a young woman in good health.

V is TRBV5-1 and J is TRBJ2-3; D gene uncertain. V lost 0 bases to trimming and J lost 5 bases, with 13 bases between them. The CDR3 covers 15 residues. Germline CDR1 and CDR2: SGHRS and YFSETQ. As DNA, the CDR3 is TGCGCCAGCAGCTTGGAGGGCAGGTTTATAGATACGCAGTATTTT. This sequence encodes CASSLEGRFIDTQYF.

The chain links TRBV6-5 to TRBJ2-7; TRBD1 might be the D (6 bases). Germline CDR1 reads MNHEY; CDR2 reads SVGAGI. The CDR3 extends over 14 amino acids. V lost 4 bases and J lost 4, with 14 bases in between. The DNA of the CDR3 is TGTGCCAGCAGTTGGAAACAGGGTCCGTACGAGCAGTACTTC. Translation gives CASSWKQGPYEQYF.

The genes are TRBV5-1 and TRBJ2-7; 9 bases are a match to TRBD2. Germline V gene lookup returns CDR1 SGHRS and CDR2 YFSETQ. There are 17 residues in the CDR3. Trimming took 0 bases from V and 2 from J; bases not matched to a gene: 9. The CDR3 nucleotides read TGCGCCAGCAGCTTGGCCGGTATAGCGGGAGAAGCCTACGAGCAGTACTTC. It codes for CASSLAGIAGEAYEQYF.

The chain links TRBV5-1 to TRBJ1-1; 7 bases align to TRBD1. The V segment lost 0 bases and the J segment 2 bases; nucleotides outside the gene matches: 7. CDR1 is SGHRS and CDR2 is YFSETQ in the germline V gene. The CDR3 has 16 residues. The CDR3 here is CASSLGHRQGNTEAFF. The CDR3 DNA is TGCGCCAGCAGCTTGGGCCATCGACAGGGAAACACTGAAGCTTTCTTT.

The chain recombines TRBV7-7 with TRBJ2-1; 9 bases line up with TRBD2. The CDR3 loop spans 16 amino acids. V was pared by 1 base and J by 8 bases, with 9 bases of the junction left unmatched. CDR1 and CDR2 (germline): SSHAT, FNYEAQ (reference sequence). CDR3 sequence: CASSLEAGGPFDEQFF. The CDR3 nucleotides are TGTGCCAGCAGCTTAGAGGCGGGAGGGCCGTTCGATGAGCAGTTCTTC.

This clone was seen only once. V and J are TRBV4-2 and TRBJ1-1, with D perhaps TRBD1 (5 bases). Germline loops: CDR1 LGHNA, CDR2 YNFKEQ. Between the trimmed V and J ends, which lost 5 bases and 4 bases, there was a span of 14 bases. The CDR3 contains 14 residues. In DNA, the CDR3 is TGTGCCAGCAGCTTTGAATGGGGGTTCACTGAAGCTTTCTTT. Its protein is CASSFEWGFTEAFF.

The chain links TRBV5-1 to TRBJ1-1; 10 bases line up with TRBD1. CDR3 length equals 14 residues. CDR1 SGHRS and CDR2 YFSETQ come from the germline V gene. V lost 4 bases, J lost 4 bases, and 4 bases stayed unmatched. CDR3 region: CASSDGQGGTEAFF. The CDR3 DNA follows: TGCGCCAGCAGCGACGGACAGGGGGGCACTGAAGCTTTCTTT. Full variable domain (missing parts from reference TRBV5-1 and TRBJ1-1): KAGVTQTPRYLIKTRGQQVTLSCSPISGHRSVSWYQQTPGQGLQFLFEYFSETQRNKGNFPGRFSGRQFSNSRSEMNVSTLELGDSALYLCASSDGQGGTEAFFGQGTRLTVV.

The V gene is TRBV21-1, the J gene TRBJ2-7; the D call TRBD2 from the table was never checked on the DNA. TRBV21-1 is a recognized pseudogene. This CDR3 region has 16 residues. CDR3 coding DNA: TGTGCCAGCAGTCACGAAACTAGCGGGACTCCCTACGAGCAGTACTTC. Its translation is CASSHETSGTPYEQYF.

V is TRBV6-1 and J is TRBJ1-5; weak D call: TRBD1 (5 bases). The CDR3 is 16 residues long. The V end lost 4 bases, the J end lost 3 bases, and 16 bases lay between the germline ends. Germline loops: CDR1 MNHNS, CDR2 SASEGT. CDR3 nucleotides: TGTGCCAGCAGTGGCACCGGGGCCAACCTCAATCAGCCCCAGCATTTT. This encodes CASSGTGANLNQPQHF.

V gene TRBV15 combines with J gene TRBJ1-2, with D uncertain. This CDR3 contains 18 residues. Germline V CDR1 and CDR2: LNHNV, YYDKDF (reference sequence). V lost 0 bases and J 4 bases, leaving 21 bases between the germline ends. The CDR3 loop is CATSRDSNPVKVLYGYTF. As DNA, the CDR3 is TGTGCCACCAGCAGAGATAGTAATCCGGTGAAGGTTCTCTATGGCTACACCTTC.

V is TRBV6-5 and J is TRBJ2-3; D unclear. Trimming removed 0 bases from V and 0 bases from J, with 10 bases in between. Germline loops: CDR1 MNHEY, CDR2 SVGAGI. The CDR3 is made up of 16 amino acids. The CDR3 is CASSYSARTSTDTQYF. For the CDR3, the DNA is TGTGCCAGCAGTTACTCGGCCCGGACGAGCACAGATACGCAGTATTTT.

The CDR3 DNA sequence: TGTGCCAGCTCAGTGAGGGGCGGCAATGAGCAGTTCTTC. Translation: CASSVRGGNEQFF. The V gene is TRBV18, the J gene TRBJ2-1; D tentatively fits TRBD1 or TRBD2 (5 bases each). The CDR3 loop spans 13 amino acids. Germline V gene lookup returns CDR1 KGHSH and CDR2 LQKENI. Trimming removed 5 bases from V and 6 bases from J, with 11 bases in between.

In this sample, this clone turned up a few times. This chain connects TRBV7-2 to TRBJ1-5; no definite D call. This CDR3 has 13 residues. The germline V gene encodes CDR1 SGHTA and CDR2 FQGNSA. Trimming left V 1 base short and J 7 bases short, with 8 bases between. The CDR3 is CASSLELQQPQHF. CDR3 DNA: TGTGCCAGCAGCTTAGAACTGCAGCAGCCCCAGCATTTT.

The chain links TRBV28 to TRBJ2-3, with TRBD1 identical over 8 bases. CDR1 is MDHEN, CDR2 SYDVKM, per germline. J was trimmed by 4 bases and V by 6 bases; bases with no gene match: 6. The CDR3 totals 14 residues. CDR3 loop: CASSPQGVPDTQYF. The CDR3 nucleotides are TGTGCCAGCAGCCCACAGGGGGTCCCAGATACGCAGTATTTT.

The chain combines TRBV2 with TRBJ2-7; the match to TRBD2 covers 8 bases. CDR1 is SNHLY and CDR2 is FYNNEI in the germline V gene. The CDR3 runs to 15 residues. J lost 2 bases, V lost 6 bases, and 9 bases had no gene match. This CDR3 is CASRGVLAATYEQYF. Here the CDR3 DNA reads TGTGCCAGCAGAGGAGTACTAGCGGCGACCTACGAGCAGTACTTC.

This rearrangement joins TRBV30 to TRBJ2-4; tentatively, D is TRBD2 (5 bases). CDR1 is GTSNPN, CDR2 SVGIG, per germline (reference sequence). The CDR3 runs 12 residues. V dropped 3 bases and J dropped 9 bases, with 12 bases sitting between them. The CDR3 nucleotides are TGTGCCTGGAGCCCCGGGAAGGGCATTCAGTACTTC. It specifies CAWSPGKGIQYF.

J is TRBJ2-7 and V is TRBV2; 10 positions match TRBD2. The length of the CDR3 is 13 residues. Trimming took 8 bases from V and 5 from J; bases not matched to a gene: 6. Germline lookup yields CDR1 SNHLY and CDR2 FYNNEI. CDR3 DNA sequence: TGTGCCAGCGCGTCTAGCGGGAGTAACGAGCAGTACTTC. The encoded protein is CASASSGSNEQYF.

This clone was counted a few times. Here the CDR3 reads CASRDANTGELFF. Here the CDR3 DNA reads TGCGCCAGCCGCGATGCGAACACCGGGGAGCTGTTTTTT. V is TRBV4-1 and J is TRBJ2-2; D unresolved. The CDR3 totals 13 residues. The germline V gene has CDR1 MGHRA and CDR2 YSYEKL. The ends were cut back, 8 bases at V and 0 bases at J, with 7 bases in the middle.

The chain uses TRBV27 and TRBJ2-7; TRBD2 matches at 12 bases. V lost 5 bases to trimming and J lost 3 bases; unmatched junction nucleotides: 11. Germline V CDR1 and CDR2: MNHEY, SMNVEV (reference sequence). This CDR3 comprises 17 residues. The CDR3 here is CASSTTSGSRSRYEQYF. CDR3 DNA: TGTGCCAGCAGTACGACTAGCGGGAGCCGTTCCCGCTACGAGCAGTACTTC.

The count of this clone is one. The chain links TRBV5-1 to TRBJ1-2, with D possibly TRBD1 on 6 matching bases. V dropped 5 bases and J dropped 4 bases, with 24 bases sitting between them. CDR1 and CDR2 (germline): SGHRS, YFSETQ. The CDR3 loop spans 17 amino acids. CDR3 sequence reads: CASSPRQGPLPFYGYTF. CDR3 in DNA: TGCGCCAGCAGTCCGCGCCAGGGGCCCCTTCCATTCTATGGCTACACCTTC.

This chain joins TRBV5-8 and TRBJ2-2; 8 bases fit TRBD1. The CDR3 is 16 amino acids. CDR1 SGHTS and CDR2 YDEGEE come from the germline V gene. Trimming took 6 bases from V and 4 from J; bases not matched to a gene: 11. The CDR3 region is CASTHWRTGFTGELFF. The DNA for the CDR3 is TGTGCCAGCACCCATTGGAGGACAGGGTTCACCGGGGAGCTGTTTTTT. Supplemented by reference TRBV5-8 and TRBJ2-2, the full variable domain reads EAGVTQSPTHLIKTRGQQATLRCSPISGHTSVYWYQQALGLGLQFLLWYDEGEERNRGNFPPRFSGRQFPNYSSELNVNALELEDSALYLCASTHWRTGFTGELFFGEGSRLTVL.

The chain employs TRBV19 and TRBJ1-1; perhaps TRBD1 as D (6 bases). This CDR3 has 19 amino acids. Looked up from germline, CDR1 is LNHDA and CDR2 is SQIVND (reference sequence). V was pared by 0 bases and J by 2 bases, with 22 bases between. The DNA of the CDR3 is TGTGCCAGTAGTATAGATGGCAGATTGAGGGCAGGGGATAACACTGAAGCTTTCTTT. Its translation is CASSIDGRLRAGDNTEAFF. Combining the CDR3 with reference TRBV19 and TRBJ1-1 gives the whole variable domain DGGITQSPKYLFRKEGQNVTLSCEQNLNHDAMYWYRQDPGQGLRLIYYSQIVNDFQKGDIAEGYSVSREKKESFPLTVTSAQKNPTAFYLCASSIDGRLRAGDNTEAFFGQGTRLTVV.

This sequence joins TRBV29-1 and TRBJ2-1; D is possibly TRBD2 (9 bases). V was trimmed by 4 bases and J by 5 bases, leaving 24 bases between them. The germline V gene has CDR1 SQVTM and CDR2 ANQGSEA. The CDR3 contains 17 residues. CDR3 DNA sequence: TGCAGCGTTGGGGACAGGATCATTGCGGGAGGGAACAATGAGCAGTTCTTC. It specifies CSVGDRIIAGGNNEQFF.

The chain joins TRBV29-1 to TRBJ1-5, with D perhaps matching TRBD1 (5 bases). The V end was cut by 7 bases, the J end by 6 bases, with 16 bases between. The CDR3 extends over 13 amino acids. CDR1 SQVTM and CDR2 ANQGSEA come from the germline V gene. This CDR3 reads CSAAQGFGQPQHF. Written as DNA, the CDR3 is TGCAGCGCCGCCCAGGGTTTTGGTCAGCCCCAGCATTTT. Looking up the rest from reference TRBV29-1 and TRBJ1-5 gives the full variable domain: SAVISQKPSRDICQRGTSLTIQCQVDSQVTMMFWYRQQPGQSLTLIATANQGSEATYESGFVIDKFPISRPNLTFSTLTVSNMSPEDSSIYLCSAAQGFGQPQHFGDGTRLSIL.

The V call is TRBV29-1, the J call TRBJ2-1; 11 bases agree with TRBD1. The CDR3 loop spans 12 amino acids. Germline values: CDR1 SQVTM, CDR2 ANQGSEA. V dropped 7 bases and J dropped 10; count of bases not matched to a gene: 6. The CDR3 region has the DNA TGCAGCGACAGGACAGGGGGCTTCGAGCAGTTCTTC. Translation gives CSDRTGGFEQFF.

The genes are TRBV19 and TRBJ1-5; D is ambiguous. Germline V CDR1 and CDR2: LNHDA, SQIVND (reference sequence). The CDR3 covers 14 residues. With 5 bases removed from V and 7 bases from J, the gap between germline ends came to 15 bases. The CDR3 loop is CASSRTLTGQPQHF. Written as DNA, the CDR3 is TGTGCCAGTAGTCGGACGCTCACCGGACAGCCCCAGCATTTT.

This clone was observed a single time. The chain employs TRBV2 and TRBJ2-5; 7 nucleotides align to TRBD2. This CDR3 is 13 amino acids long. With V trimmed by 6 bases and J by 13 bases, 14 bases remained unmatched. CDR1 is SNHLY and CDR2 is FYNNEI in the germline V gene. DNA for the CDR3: TGTGCCAGCAGGGGCGGGAGAGGGAGTTTAGGGTACTTC. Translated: CASRGGRGSLGYF.

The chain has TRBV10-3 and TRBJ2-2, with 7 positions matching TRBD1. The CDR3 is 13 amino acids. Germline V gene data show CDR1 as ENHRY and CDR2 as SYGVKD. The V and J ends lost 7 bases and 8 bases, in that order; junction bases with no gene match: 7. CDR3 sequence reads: CAITDREAGELFF. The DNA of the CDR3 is TGTGCCATCACCGACAGGGAAGCGGGGGAGCTGTTTTTT.